This is a list of T cell receptor beta chains from one sample in a study of post-analysis software for immune sequencing data. Each CDR3 protein is one row after TCRdb ran MiXCR on the PCR reads. This table holds about 570,000 distinct CDR3 sequences, around a third found once. Sequencing was carried out using blood. Receptor source: a girl aged 2-17 years with multiple sclerosis. CDR3s include the opening cysteine and the closing phenylalanine or tryptophan. Fields, in order: D gene, V gene, clone size, J gene, CDR3 DNA, CDR3 protein. D genes are given only for firm matches. Only part of the rows carry a size: once, few, many, or a class if the clone is expanded.

>-|TRBV6-5|-|TRBJ1-2
TGTGCCAGCACAACACGAGAAATTGCTAACTATGGCTGCACCTTC
CASTTREIANYGCTF
>-|TRBV3-1|-|TRBJ2-5
TGTGCCAGCAGCCAAGAGACAACCCAAGAGACCCAGTACTTC
CASSQETTQETQYF
>TRBD2|TRBV7-3|-|TRBJ2-3
TGTGCCAGCAGCGCTAGCGGGGGGCAGGGAGATACGCAGTATTTT
CASSASGGQGDTQYF
>-|TRBV7-2|-|TRBJ2-3
TGTGCCAGCAGGAAGGCTTCCGATACGCAGTATTTT
CASRKASDTQYF
>TRBD2|TRBV5-1|few|TRBJ2-5
TGCGCCAGCAGCTTGGGGTTCGCGGGGGGATCAGAGACCCAGTACTTC
CASSLGFAGGSETQYF
>-|TRBV6-5|few|TRBJ2-3
TGTGCCAGCAGTAAGGCAGATACGCAGTATTTT
CASSKADTQYF
>TRBD1|TRBV12-3/TRBV12-4|-|TRBJ2-7
TGTGCCAGCAGACGTGGGACAGGGGAGTACGAGCAGTACTTC
CASRRGTGEYEQYF
>-|TRBV12-3/TRBV12-4|once|TRBJ1-5
TGTGCCAGCAGTATATGGGAAAATCAGCCCCAGCATTTT
CASSIWENQPQHF
>-|TRBV5-1|few|TRBJ2-5
TGCGCCAGCAGCGTGGCCCCGGTGGAGACCCAGTACTTC
CASSVAPVETQYF
>TRBD1|TRBV2|-|TRBJ1-2
TGTGCCAGCAGGGTCGTCCTAAGGGGACAGGGTGGCGGCTACACCTTC
CASRVVLRGQGGGYTF
>-|TRBV20-1|once|TRBJ2-2
TGCAGTGCTAGAGATTCGGGACCAGCGAACACCGGGGAGCTGTTTTTT
CSARDSGPANTGELFF
>-|TRBV12-3/TRBV12-4|few|TRBJ1-5
TGTGCCAGCAGCGGGCCGGAGGCCAAACAGCCCCAGCATTTT
CASSGPEAKQPQHF
>-|TRBV20-1|-|TRBJ2-3
TGCAGTGCAGATACTAGAATTGGAGATACGCAGTATTTT
CSADTRIGDTQYF
>-|TRBV7-9|-|TRBJ1-2
TGTGCCAGCAGCTTGCCCCGGACAGCCACACTAGGCTATAGCTACACCTTC
CASSLPRTATLGYSYTF
>-|TRBV20-1|-|TRBJ2-7
TGCAGTGCTAGAGATTTCTCTCGCGGCTCCTACGAGCAGTACTTC
CSARDFSRGSYEQYF
>-|TRBV7-8|-|TRBJ2-5
TGTGCCAGCAGCGAACGAGAGACAGGGTGGGAGGCCCAGTACTTC
CASSERETGWEAQYF
>TRBD2|TRBV10-3|-|TRBJ2-3
TGTGCCATCAGTGATCCGACTAGCGGGGGGCCTAGCACAGATACGCAGTATTTT
CAISDPTSGGPSTDTQYF
>TRBD2|TRBV7-2|-|TRBJ2-1
TGTGCCAGCAGCTCGATCCTCGGGCGGGGGAAGGAAGAGCAGTTCTTC
CASSSILGRGKEEQFF
>TRBD1|TRBV5-1|few|TRBJ2-5
TGCGCCAGCAGCTTGGCTACCGGGACAGGCCAAGAGACCCAGTACTTC
CASSLATGTGQETQYF
>TRBD1|TRBV20-1|-|TRBJ2-3
TGCAGTGCTATGGGACAGGGCACAGATACGCAGTATTTT
CSAMGQGTDTQYF
>-|TRBV9|-|TRBJ2-7
TGTGCCAGCAGCGTAGCTGCCAGGGGAGACGAGCAGTACTTC
CASSVAARGDEQYF
>-|TRBV3-1|-|TRBJ2-7
TGTGCCAGCAGCCAAGGTCGAACTACCTACGAGCAGTACTTC
CASSQGRTTYEQYF
>-|TRBV29-1|-|TRBJ2-2
TGCAGCGCTGGAAGCTTAAACACCGGGGAGCTGTTTTTT
CSAGSLNTGELFF
>-|TRBV11-2|few|TRBJ2-3
TGTGCCAGCAGCACCCAAGGCACAGATACGCAGTATTTT
CASSTQGTDTQYF
>-|TRBV28|-|TRBJ2-3
TGTGCCAGCAGTTTAGGGGCCCCGAAGGGTACGCAGTATTTT
CASSLGAPKGTQYF
>-|TRBV11-2|-|TRBJ1-2
TGTGCCAGCAGCCCTGGACAGCCTTACTATGGCTACACCTTC
CASSPGQPYYGYTF
>-|TRBV14|once|TRBJ1-5
TGTGCCAGCAGCCAAACTCACAGCTCTCCAAAAGACACCGGCAATCAGCCCCAGCATTTT
CASSQTHSSPKDTGNQPQHF
>TRBD2|TRBV11-2|-|TRBJ2-1
TGTGCCAGCAGCTCTTCTCCGGGACTAGCGGGGGGGCGGTACAATGAGCAGTTCTTC
CASSSSPGLAGGRYNEQFF
>-|TRBV29-1|-|TRBJ2-1
TGCAGCGTTGAGGAAGGGAGACAGGACATGGATGAGCAGTTCTTC
CSVEEGRQDMDEQFF
>TRBD1|TRBV12-3/TRBV12-4|few|TRBJ2-5
TGTGCCAGCAGTTCCAACCTGGGACAGGGAGGGGAGACCCAGTACTTC
CASSSNLGQGGETQYF
>-|TRBV5-1|-|TRBJ2-7
TGCGCCAGCAGCTTGGAAGGGGGATTTTCCTACGAGCAGTACTTC
CASSLEGGFSYEQYF
>-|TRBV5-1|-|TRBJ2-3
TGCGCCAGTTCGCGGGGGCCCGTCACAGATACGCAGTATTTT
CASSRGPVTDTQYF
>-|TRBV4-2|-|TRBJ2-2
TGTGCCAGCAGCCAAGCCGGGACTCTTGTAACCGGGGAGCTGTTTTTT
CASSQAGTLVTGELFF
>TRBD1|TRBV4-1|few|TRBJ1-2
TGCGCCAGCGGACAGGGGGGACGGAACTATGGCTACACCTTC
CASGQGGRNYGYTF
>-|TRBV2|-|TRBJ1-2
TGTGCCAGCAGTGAAGTGTGGGGCGCGGGGTATGGCTACACCTTC
CASSEVWGAGYGYTF
>-|TRBV7-8|-|TRBJ1-1
TGTGCCAGCAGCTCAGAAGGGGGGAGGACTGAAGCTTTCTTT
CASSSEGGRTEAFF
>TRBD1|TRBV15|once|TRBJ2-7
TGTGCCACCAGCTTTTCCGGGACAGGGGATCGCGAGCAGTACTTC
CATSFSGTGDREQYF
>-|TRBV5-5|few|TRBJ2-2
TGTGCCAGCAGCGGCGACTTAGGGACGGCGGGGAAGCTGTTTTTT
CASSGDLGTAGKLFF
>-|TRBV29-1|-|TRBJ1-2
TGCAGCGTTGCGTCAGCGGCAGTTGACCATGGCTACACCTTC
CSVASAAVDHGYTF
>-|TRBV6-6|few|TRBJ2-5
TGTGCCAGCAGTTACGAGGGTGGGGAGACCCAGTACTTC
CASSYEGGETQYF
>-|TRBV5-1|-|TRBJ2-7
TGCGCCAGCAGCTTGCTGGGGGAGTACGAGCAGTACTTC
CASSLLGEYEQYF
>TRBD2|TRBV5-1|many|TRBJ2-3
TGTGCCAGCAGCTTGGGGCTAGCGGGGGTCACAGATACGCAGTATTTT
CASSLGLAGVTDTQYF
>-|TRBV21-1|-|TRBJ2-3
TGTGCCAGCAGCAAAGGGGACAGGGTATCAGGAGATACGCAGTATTTT
CASSKGDRVSGDTQYF
>-|TRBV20-1|few|TRBJ2-7
TGCAGTGTCAACGAGGGGGCTAGCGGGTCATACGAGCAGTACTTC
CSVNEGASGSYEQYF
>-|TRBV5-1|few|TRBJ2-3
TGCGCCAGCAGCTTGGAGGGGGGAGATACGCAGTATTTT
CASSLEGGDTQYF
>TRBD2|TRBV5-1|few|TRBJ2-1
TGCGCCAGCAGCCCAGGGACTAGCGGGGGGATGAATGAGCAGTTCTTC
CASSPGTSGGMNEQFF
>-|TRBV29-1|-|TRBJ2-2
TGCAGCGTATGTTTAGCGGTGCCCAACACCGGGGAGCTGTTTTTT
CSVCLAVPNTGELFF
>-|TRBV7-2|-|TRBJ1-2
TGTGCCAGCAGCTTAGGCCCCAGGGTCCCGCTAGATGGCTACACCTTC
CASSLGPRVPLDGYTF
>TRBD2|TRBV6-6|once|TRBJ2-3
TGTGCCAGCATAGGTCTAGCGGGGATAAGCGCAGATACGCAGTATTTT
CASIGLAGISADTQYF
>-|TRBV10-3|many|TRBJ2-1
TGTGCCATCAGTGAGGAACAAGGCGATGAGCAGTTCTTC
CAISEEQGDEQFF
>-|TRBV12-3/TRBV12-4|-|TRBJ1-2
TGTGCCAGCAACTCAGCCCAGGGCTACACCTTC
CASNSAQGYTF
>-|TRBV20-1|-|TRBJ2-1
TGCAGTGCTCGACAGTCTGGCTCCTACAATGAGCAGTTCTTC
CSARQSGSYNEQFF
>-|TRBV12-3/TRBV12-4|few|TRBJ2-3
TGTGCCAGCAGAGGGGCCCCTTTGTATACGCAGTATTTT
CASRGAPLYTQYF
>-|TRBV9|-|TRBJ2-5
TGTGCCAGCAGCGTACTGCCAGCACGAGAGACCCAGTACTTC
CASSVLPARETQYF
>-|TRBV6-5|-|TRBJ1-4
TGTGCCAGCAGCAGATTAGGACCTAATGAAAAACTGTTTTTT
CASSRLGPNEKLFF